A selection of T cell receptor beta chains follows, all from one sample in a study of CD8+CD57+ T cells in acquired aplastic anemia. MiXCR was run by TCRdb on the reads, yielding one entry per CDR3 protein. The repertoire holds some 200,000 distinct CDR3 sequences, with roughly half as singletons. The specimen sequenced was sorted CD4+, CD8+, or CD8+CD57+ T cells (not recorded which) from PBMCs. Every receptor here comes from a human donor with aplastic anemia. The conserved cysteine and the conserved F or W are not part of the CDR3 here. The order of the fields is V gene, J gene, clone size, CDR3 protein. A row's size may be missing; if present it is once, few, many or a size class.

v_gene: TRBV25-1; j_gene: TRBJ1-2; abundance: -; CDR3aa: ASSEPSWPTRGGYT
v_gene: TRBV20-1; j_gene: TRBJ1-2; abundance: -; CDR3aa: SAPGTGRGYT
v_gene: TRBV12-3/TRBV12-4; j_gene: TRBJ2-7; abundance: -; CDR3aa: ASTQTGIHYEQY
v_gene: TRBV29-1; j_gene: TRBJ1-2; abundance: many; CDR3aa: SVTGSRGYT
v_gene: TRBV20-1; j_gene: TRBJ2-5; abundance: -; CDR3aa: SATWTSGSSETQY
v_gene: TRBV18; j_gene: TRBJ2-7; abundance: -; CDR3aa: ASSPGGGRNEQY
v_gene: TRBV24-1; j_gene: TRBJ1-1; abundance: -; CDR3aa: ATSDTGTGANTEAF
v_gene: TRBV9; j_gene: TRBJ2-7; abundance: many; CDR3aa: ASSVGAGATYEQY
v_gene: TRBV15; j_gene: TRBJ1-6; abundance: few; CDR3aa: ATSSRTGRLNSPLH
v_gene: TRBV20-1; j_gene: TRBJ1-1; abundance: many; CDR3aa: SAREAGVYEAF
v_gene: TRBV10-3; j_gene: TRBJ2-5; abundance: few; CDR3aa: AISESGLQETQY
v_gene: TRBV12-5; j_gene: TRBJ2-1; abundance: few; CDR3aa: ASGLPSFRGRYNEQF
v_gene: TRBV20-1; j_gene: TRBJ2-7; abundance: many; CDR3aa: SATQPDRAYEQY
v_gene: TRBV5-1; j_gene: TRBJ2-7; abundance: many; CDR3aa: ASSLRQGYEQY
v_gene: TRBV7-3; j_gene: TRBJ1-1; abundance: many; CDR3aa: ASSPGQGVGAF
v_gene: TRBV20-1; j_gene: TRBJ1-6; abundance: few; CDR3aa: SATGQFNSPLH
v_gene: TRBV20-1; j_gene: TRBJ2-7; abundance: many; CDR3aa: SAPAGASNEQY
v_gene: TRBV9; j_gene: TRBJ2-3; abundance: -; CDR3aa: ASSVHHTDTQY
v_gene: TRBV20-1; j_gene: TRBJ2-7; abundance: -; CDR3aa: SASGRVQGYEQY
v_gene: TRBV2; j_gene: TRBJ2-7; abundance: -; CDR3aa: ASLGTGTSYRPYEQY
v_gene: TRBV25-1; j_gene: TRBJ2-5; abundance: many; CDR3aa: ASSGWGGGQETQY
v_gene: TRBV29-1; j_gene: TRBJ1-1; abundance: -; CDR3aa: SVLTGGIPEAF
v_gene: TRBV19; j_gene: TRBJ2-7; abundance: -; CDR3aa: ASSRGQTYEQY
v_gene: TRBV5-1; j_gene: TRBJ2-5; abundance: many; CDR3aa: ASSGISGTWETQY
v_gene: TRBV7-9; j_gene: TRBJ1-1; abundance: -; CDR3aa: ASSQVVGNTEAF
v_gene: TRBV7-2; j_gene: TRBJ2-1; abundance: -; CDR3aa: ASSPRLAEDQF
v_gene: TRBV2; j_gene: TRBJ2-1; abundance: -; CDR3aa: ASSEATQGYNEQF
v_gene: TRBV5-1; j_gene: TRBJ2-5; abundance: many; CDR3aa: ASRNIAVGGETQY
v_gene: TRBV29-1; j_gene: TRBJ1-6; abundance: -; CDR3aa: SVSTGESPLH
v_gene: TRBV5-1; j_gene: TRBJ1-4; abundance: -; CDR3aa: ASSVGTANNEKLF
v_gene: TRBV30; j_gene: TRBJ1-2; abundance: -; CDR3aa: AWSVRQILGSTYGYT
v_gene: TRBV18; j_gene: TRBJ2-2; abundance: few; CDR3aa: ASSPSDVGELF
v_gene: TRBV6-5; j_gene: TRBJ1-6; abundance: -; CDR3aa: ASSYSSQGLH
v_gene: TRBV19; j_gene: TRBJ1-2; abundance: many; CDR3aa: ASTRRGDRGNYGYT
v_gene: TRBV7-6; j_gene: TRBJ1-2; abundance: once; CDR3aa: ASSSTGDYGYT
v_gene: TRBV11-1; j_gene: TRBJ2-4; abundance: many; CDR3aa: ASSLAPGQGRDIQY
v_gene: TRBV7-3; j_gene: TRBJ1-6; abundance: -; CDR3aa: ASSYRQDSPLH
v_gene: TRBV10-3; j_gene: TRBJ1-1; abundance: -; CDR3aa: AISESYTGGRSKTEAF
v_gene: TRBV20-1; j_gene: TRBJ2-5; abundance: -; CDR3aa: SARDGGGQETQY
v_gene: TRBV29-1; j_gene: TRBJ2-1; abundance: -; CDR3aa: SVGRDNEQF
v_gene: TRBV28; j_gene: TRBJ2-7; abundance: many; CDR3aa: ASNLGQGNEQY
v_gene: TRBV6-2/TRBV6-3; j_gene: TRBJ2-3; abundance: few; CDR3aa: ASSYGPWTNRDTQY
v_gene: TRBV20-1; j_gene: TRBJ2-3; abundance: -; CDR3aa: SARDKARYSSGLMADTQY
v_gene: TRBV3-1; j_gene: TRBJ1-4; abundance: few; CDR3aa: ASSQYSGEKLF
v_gene: TRBV7-6; j_gene: TRBJ2-7; abundance: -; CDR3aa: ASAAGGSSYEQY
v_gene: TRBV2; j_gene: TRBJ1-5; abundance: -; CDR3aa: ASKGANSNQPQH
v_gene: TRBV6-1; j_gene: TRBJ1-2; abundance: -; CDR3aa: ASSEGGPGSSYGYT
v_gene: TRBV12-3/TRBV12-4; j_gene: TRBJ2-5; abundance: many; CDR3aa: ASSLSGGGETQY
v_gene: TRBV9; j_gene: TRBJ1-2; abundance: -; CDR3aa: ASSVEAGIGYT
v_gene: TRBV6-4; j_gene: TRBJ2-7; abundance: -; CDR3aa: ARILFASGFPEQY
v_gene: TRBV15; j_gene: TRBJ1-2; abundance: many; CDR3aa: ATSTGGGYT
v_gene: TRBV2; j_gene: TRBJ1-5; abundance: many; CDR3aa: ASRATDAPQH
v_gene: TRBV7-8; j_gene: TRBJ2-7; abundance: many; CDR3aa: ASSFTLSEQY